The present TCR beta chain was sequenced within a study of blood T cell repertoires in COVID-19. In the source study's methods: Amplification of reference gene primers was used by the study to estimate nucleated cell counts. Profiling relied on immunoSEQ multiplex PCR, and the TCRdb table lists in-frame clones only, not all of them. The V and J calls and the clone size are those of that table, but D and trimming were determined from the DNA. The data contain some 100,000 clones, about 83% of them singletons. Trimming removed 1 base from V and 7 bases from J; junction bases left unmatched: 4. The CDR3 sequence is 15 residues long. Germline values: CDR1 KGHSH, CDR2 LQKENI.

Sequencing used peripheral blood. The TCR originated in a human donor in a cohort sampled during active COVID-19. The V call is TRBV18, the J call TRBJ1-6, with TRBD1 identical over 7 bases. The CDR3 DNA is TGTGCCAGCTCACCACTGGGACAGAACAATTCACCCCTCCACTTT. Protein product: CASSPLGQNNSPLHF.